Listed here are 14 T cell receptor beta chains from one sample, sequenced in a study of T cells in Graves' hyperthyroidism and ophthalmopathy. The source material, RNA transcripts, was used to amplify TCR beta CDR3 regions. In the first-round RT-PCR of the TCR CDR3, the HTBI primer set was used. TCRdb re-derived calls from the multiplex PCR reads in MiXCR, one entry per CDR3 protein. The sample shows over 400,000 distinct CDR3 sequences, roughly 14% of them seen only once. Sequencing was carried out using blood. Every receptor here comes from a man between 18 and 29 years old with Graves' ophthalmopathy.

This clonotype showed up many times. V is TRBV7-9 and J is TRBJ2-7; 7 bases match TRBD1. The V segment lost 1 base and the J segment 2 bases; nucleotides outside the gene matches: 5. The CDR3 runs to 15 residues. Germline-derived CDR1 and CDR2 are SEHNR and FQNEAQ (reference sequence). Written as DNA, the CDR3 is TGTGCCAGCAGCTTAGACGGGGACAGAGCCTACGAGCAGTACTTC. This translates into CASSLDGDRAYEQYF.

V gene TRBV30 combines with J gene TRBJ1-5; 9 bases line up with TRBD1. Germline-derived CDR1 and CDR2 are GTSNPN and SVGIG (reference sequence). CDR3 length equals 14 residues. Trimming at V came to 2 bases and at J to 6 bases, leaving 5 bases not matched to a gene. The CDR3 nucleotides read TGTGCCTGGAGTTTTGGACAGGGGACTCAGCCCCAGCATTTT. Translation gives CAWSFGQGTQPQHF.

This clonotype has just a few counts. The chain recombines TRBV18 with TRBJ1-2; D may be TRBD1 (5 bases). V was trimmed by 3 bases and J by 8 bases, leaving 28 bases between them. Germline assignment: CDR1 KGHSH and CDR2 LQKENI. The CDR3 has 18 residues. The CDR3 DNA reads as TGTGCCAGCTCACCCCTCACCCCCGGGACCAGAAGCTTGGAGGGCTACACCTTC. It is translated as CASSPLTPGTRSLEGYTF.

About this clonotype itself: With a much larger clone just one base away, this may be a read error. V and J are TRBV20-1 and TRBJ2-1; the D gene could be TRBD1 or TRBD2 (5 bases each). The V and J ends lost 8 bases and 5 bases respectively, with 16 bases between them. Germline V CDR1 and CDR2: DFQATT, SNEGSKA (reference sequence). CDR3 length equals 13 residues. The chain's CDR3 is CSYRGRAHNEQFF. As DNA, the CDR3 is TGCAGTTACCGGGGCAGGGCCCACAATGAGCAGTTCTTC.

In its sample, this clonotype was seen many times. The chain carries TRBV6-1 and TRBJ2-7; D unresolved. Trimming stripped 5 bases from V and 6 bases from J, with 17 bases between. This CDR3 is 14 amino acids long. From germline, CDR1 is MNHNS and CDR2 SASEGT. CDR3 nucleotide sequence: TGTGCCAGCAGTTTGTCCCCGCAAGGCGCCGAGCAGTACTTC. Protein: CASSLSPQGAEQYF.

This clonotype was seen ten or more times. The chain uses TRBV7-9 and TRBJ2-1, with 11 bases aligning to TRBD2. The V gene's germline CDR1 is SEHNR and CDR2 FQNEAQ (reference sequence). The V and J ends lost 8 bases and 2 bases, in that order; junction bases with no gene match: 5. This CDR3 has 15 amino acids. CDR3 nucleotide sequence: TGTGCCAGCCCCACTAGCGGGAGTCCCTACAATGAGCAGTTCTTC. It yields the protein CASPTSGSPYNEQFF.

Ten or more counts support this clonotype. The V call is TRBV27, the J call TRBJ1-4, with D tentatively TRBD1 (6 bases). This CDR3 region has 15 residues. Trimming stripped 3 bases from V and 8 bases from J, with 16 bases between. Germline CDR1 is MNHEY and CDR2 is SMNVEV (reference sequence). As DNA, the CDR3 is TGTGCCAGCAGTTTCAAAGGACAGATGGAGGAAAAACTGTTTTTT. Translating it yields CASSFKGQMEEKLFF.

The sample holds many counts of this clonotype. The rearrangement joins TRBV15 to TRBJ2-3; 7 positions agree with TRBD2. Germline CDR1 is LNHNV and CDR2 is YYDKDF (reference sequence). J lost 4 bases, V lost 0 bases, and 4 bases had no gene match. The length of the CDR3 is 15 residues. The CDR3 DNA reads TGTGCCACCAGCAGAGATAGGGAGGGCGCAGATACGCAGTATTTT. Translating it yields CATSRDREGADTQYF.

The chain has TRBV9 and TRBJ1-3; D remains ambiguous. The CDR3 runs to 15 residues. V shed 2 bases and J shed 3 bases, with 12 bases lying between them. Germline assignment: CDR1 SGDLS and CDR2 YYNGEE. CDR3 region: CASSVNSVGGNTIYF. DNA for the CDR3: TGTGCCAGCAGCGTGAACAGTGTGGGTGGAAACACCATATATTTT.

As concerns this clonotype: This may come from a read error, since a much larger clone is one base off. It is likely a read error, because the conserved phenylalanine at the end of the CDR3 is missing. CDR3 sequence reads: CATNGLADNEQFL. CDR3 nucleotides: TGTGCCACCAACGGACTAGCGGACAATGAGCAGTTCCTC. The V call is TRBV24-1, the J call TRBJ2-1, with 10 bases identical to TRBD2. Trimming removed 8 bases from V and 5 bases from J; junction bases left unmatched: 2. The CDR3 runs to 13 residues. CDR1 and CDR2 (germline): KGHDR, SFDVKD.

This clonotype has a count of ten or more. This CDR3 reads CASRNWGAGASDTQYF. In nucleotides, the CDR3 is TGTGCCAGCAGGAACTGGGGAGCGGGAGCAAGTGATACGCAGTATTTT. The V call is TRBV6-1, the J call TRBJ2-3; 8 bases are a match to TRBD2. The CDR3 runs 16 residues. Germline V gene data show CDR1 as MNHNS and CDR2 as SASEGT. Unmatched junction bases numbered 14, after V lost 6 bases and J lost 6 bases.

This clonotype showed up just a few times. CDR3 region: CASGWQGSSNQPQHF. CDR3 bases: TGTGCTAGTGGTTGGCAGGGTTCTAGCAATCAGCCCCAGCATTTT. The genes are TRBV12-5 and TRBJ1-5; a weak D match, TRBD1 (5 bases). The CDR3 totals 15 residues. Germline-derived CDR1 and CDR2 are LGHNT and FRNRAP. V lost 4 bases and J lost 0, with 10 bases in between.

Many counts were recorded for this clonotype. V usage is TRBV18 and J usage is TRBJ1-1; D is ambiguous. Per the germline V gene, CDR1 is KGHSH and CDR2 is LQKENI. There are 12 residues in the CDR3. V lost 0 bases and J lost 7, with 6 bases in between. CDR3 sequence reads: CASSPPTHEAFF. DNA of the CDR3: TGTGCCAGCTCACCACCAACCCATGAAGCTTTCTTT.

This clonotype appeared a few times. This chain links TRBV3-1 with TRBJ1-1, with 7 bases identical to TRBD1. CDR3 size: 13 residues. The germline gives CDR1 LGHDT, CDR2 YNNKEL (reference sequence). J was trimmed by 6 bases and V by 5 bases; bases with no gene match: 6. The CDR3 is CASSVQGEAEAFF. The CDR3 DNA follows: TGTGCCAGCAGCGTCCAGGGGGAGGCTGAAGCTTTCTTT.